This T cell receptor (beta chain) was observed in a study of cytomegalovirus exposure and HLA in healthy donors. The overall study: The use of the same platform for the 120 validation repertoires and the roughly 700 first-cohort repertoires was reported by a later analysis.

Produced via immunoSEQ multiplex PCR; TCRdb's table is partial and in-frame only. The sample has approximately 110,000 clones, 85% to 95% seen once. Remarks on this clone: No antigen is known for it.

The germline gives CDR1 SGDLS, CDR2 YYNGEE. The CDR3 length is 15 residues. Trimming removed 1 base at V and 1 base at J, with 11 bases between. Study-wide points: Later, an analysis found that TCR clusters from the first cohort tended to co-occur in the 90 to 150 validation repertoires. It was reported that the classifier diagnosed cytomegalovirus status with high specificity and sensitivity in both the original and validation cohorts. There were three CMV-associated chains whose specificity for CMV antigens was confirmed in vitro.

What was sequenced was PBMCs. The V and J genes are TRBV9 and TRBJ2-5; a possible D gene is TRBD2 (7 bases). This clonotype was obtained from a woman aged 18-35 years in good health and CMV-seronegative. CDR3: CASSVSGGLQETQYF. The CDR3 DNA reads TGTGCCAGCAGCGTATCCGGGGGGCTCCAAGAGACCCAGTACTTC.